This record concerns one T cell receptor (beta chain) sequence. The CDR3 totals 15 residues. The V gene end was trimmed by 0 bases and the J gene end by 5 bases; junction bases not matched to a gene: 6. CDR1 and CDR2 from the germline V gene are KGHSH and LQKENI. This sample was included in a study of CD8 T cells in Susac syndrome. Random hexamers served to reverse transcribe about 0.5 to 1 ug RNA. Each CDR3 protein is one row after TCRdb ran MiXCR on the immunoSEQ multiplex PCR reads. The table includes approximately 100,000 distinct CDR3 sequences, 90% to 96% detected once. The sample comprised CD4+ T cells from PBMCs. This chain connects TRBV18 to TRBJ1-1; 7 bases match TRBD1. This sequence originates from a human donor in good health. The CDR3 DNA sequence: TGTGCCAGCTCACCACCTAGCAGGGGGGGTACTGAAGCTTTCTTT. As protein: CASSPPSRGGTEAFF.